This T cell receptor beta chain was identified in a study of a mutant IDH1 vaccine in newly diagnosed glioma (dated by TCRdb to the early 2020s). About the full investigation: Patients were given eight vaccinations, in weeks 1, 3, 5, 7, 11, 15, 19 and 23, which matched visits V03 through V10. Peripheral blood was collected at six visits: V03 (baseline), V05, V07, V10, V12 and V13. Longitudinal TCRB deep sequencing was done for 25 to 30 treated patients, wherever samples were available for exploratory analyses. Vaccination was initiated 4-6 weeks after radiotherapy alone, or concurrently with temozolomide cycles in the chemotherapy-containing groups. Prior to enrollment, patients had been given standard therapy consisting of radiotherapy alone, temozolomide alone, or radiochemotherapy with temozolomide, with the combination given to most patients. Of the approximately 35 treated patients, approximately 60% were male and about 40% were female, and a mean age of roughly 40 years was recorded.

A note on this clone: This receptor's antigen is unknown. No base qualities exist here, and no much larger clone lies one base off it.

Taken with the paper, the label for time point translates to: week 23, last vaccination. Each vaccine dose, consisting of 300 ug of a 20-mer mutant IDH1 peptide in Montanide, was administered subcutaneously with topical imiquimod. Newly diagnosed WHO grade 3 or 4 IDH1-mutant astrocytomas showing loss of nuclear ATRX were present in the donors. The samples were drawn from NOA16, a multicentre, single-arm, open-label phase I trial in Germany that tested a mutant IDH1 peptide vaccine in humans for the first time. The DNeasy Blood and Tissue Kit was used to extract genomic DNA from EDTA blood for TCRB sequencing. Libraries were built with the immunoSEQ multiplex PCR assay. Rearranged TCR beta chain sequences were amplified using the hsTCRB Kit according to the manufacturer's protocol. An Illumina MiSeq was used to sequence the TCRB libraries. Turning to the authors' computational methods: The proprietary platform of the kit vendor was used for demultiplexing, trimming and gene mapping. Drawn from immuneACCESS, this table holds only the in-frame rearrangements with V and J called that TCRdb kept. Clones are partly lost; checked studies trace under half to an unresolved V gene and leave the rest unexplained. That table gives V, J and clone size, and the DNA gave D and trimming. In this sample the table shows roughly 60,000 clones, roughly 84% of which occur a single time. The ten biggest clones cover roughly 4% of the sample.

Ends trimmed: V by 3 bases, J by 1 base; bases unmatched to a gene: 2. Counted from cysteine to phenylalanine, this CDR3 has 14 amino acids. CDR3 DNA only is kept here, 42 bases in frame from base 1. The germline V gene yields SGHRS for CDR1 and YFSETQ for CDR2. The paper as a whole reports these results and caveats: The authors noted that analyses of patient blood samples could not be reproduced because of sample limitations. Pseudoprogression seemed to be unrelated to changes in the top peripheral T cell clonotypes found by TCRB sequencing. Vaccine-induced immune responses across multiple MHC alleles were detected in approximately 94% of patients. PBMC samples for TCRB deep sequencing were selected based on availability.

The clonotype was recovered from a young man with glioma. The rearranged segments are TRBV5-1 and TRBJ2-7, with 9 junctional bases fitting TRBD1. The sequencing here drew on PBMCs, taken from a glioma patient whose treatment included an IDH1 peptide vaccine. In nucleotide form, the sequence is TGCGCCAGCAGCTCCGGGACAGGGTCCTACGAGCAGTACTTC. Translated, this is CASSSGTGSYEQYF.